These 23 T cell receptor beta chains were sequenced from one sample in a study of identical twins. Using its own MiXCR run on the 5' RACE reads, TCRdb lists one record per CDR3 protein. The data contain hundreds of thousands of distinct CDR3 sequences, approximately 13% of them singletons. This sample also belongs to another study, concerning yellow fever vaccine responses in identical twins.

The sequencing sample was made of PBMCs. The receptors come from a woman in her late teens or twenties in good health.

The DNA for the CDR3 is TGCGCCAGCAGCTTTACAGAAACCTACGAGCAGTACTTC. Translating gives CASSFTETYEQYF. The chain joins TRBV5-1 to TRBJ2-7; D uncertain. Germline V gene lookup returns CDR1 SGHRS and CDR2 YFSETQ. This CDR3 is built from 13 residues. V lost 2 bases and J 2 bases, leaving 8 bases between the germline ends.

The chain has TRBV29-1 and TRBJ2-1, with D possibly TRBD2 on 6 matching bases. Germline assignment: CDR1 SQVTM and CDR2 ANQGSEA. This CDR3 comprises 12 residues. Trimming removed 4 bases at V and 10 bases at J, with 14 bases between. Written as DNA, the CDR3 is TGCAGCGTTGTTACGGGAGCGGGCGAGCAGTTCTTC. It encodes CSVVTGAGEQFF.

The chain has TRBV10-3 and TRBJ2-7; TRBD1 aligns across 7 bases. The CDR3 has 14 residues. Germline CDR1 reads ENHRY; CDR2 reads SYGVKD. After removal of 11 bases from V and 0 bases from J, the junction contained 10 bases not matched to a gene. CDR3 loop: CAASLRDSSYEQYF. Here the CDR3 DNA reads TGTGCCGCCTCCCTCCGGGACAGCTCCTACGAGCAGTACTTC.

CDR3 amino acids: CASSQVAGEVQETQYF. The CDR3 bases are TGCGCCAGCAGCCAAGTAGCGGGAGAGGTCCAAGAGACCCAGTACTTC. V and J are TRBV4-1 and TRBJ2-5, with TRBD2 matching over 9 bases. Germline CDR1 and CDR2: MGHRA and YSYEKL. V lost 1 base to trimming and J lost 1 base; unmatched junction nucleotides: 4. The CDR3 extends over 16 amino acids.

This clonotype appeared many times. The CDR3 loop is CASGPGLGSFEQFF. CDR3 nucleotide sequence: TGTGCCAGCGGCCCGGGACTAGGAAGTTTTGAGCAGTTCTTC. The gene calls are TRBV6-1 and TRBJ2-1; TRBD2 matches 8 bases. With V trimmed by 8 bases and J by 9 bases, 12 bases remained unmatched. Germline V gives CDR1 MNHNS, CDR2 SASEGT. The CDR3 loop spans 14 amino acids.

This clonotype has more than one count but fewer than ten. The rearrangement uses TRBV20-1 and TRBJ2-7; 9 nucleotides agree with TRBD1. The CDR3 consists of 12 residues. With 6 bases clipped from V and 5 bases from J, the junction kept 5 bases outside the gene matches. Per germline, CDR1 DFQATT and CDR2 SNEGSKA (reference sequence). CDR3 bases: TGCAGTGCACCCGGGACAGGGAACGAGCAGTACTTC. Amino acid sequence: CSAPGTGNEQYF.

This clonotype was seen repeatedly, ten times or more. The gene calls are TRBV2 and TRBJ1-3; D possibly corresponds to TRBD1 (6 bases). The V and J ends lost 6 bases and 0 bases respectively, with 12 bases between them. The CDR3 runs 15 residues. CDR1 SNHLY and CDR2 FYNNEI come from the germline V gene. The CDR3, as DNA: TGTGCCAGCAGCAAGGACAGTATCTCTGGAAACACCATATATTTT. Its protein is CASSKDSISGNTIYF.

The chain employs TRBV24-1 and TRBJ2-1; TRBD1 agrees at 10 bases. The CDR3 is 15 amino acids. Germline loops: CDR1 KGHDR, CDR2 SFDVKD. Trimming took 3 bases from V and 8 from J; bases not matched to a gene: 6. CDR3: CATSDEDRGLDEQFF. The CDR3 bases are TGTGCCACCAGTGATGAGGACAGGGGGTTGGATGAGCAGTTCTTC.

The chain links TRBV6-5 to TRBJ1-5, with 9 bases that match TRBD1. CDR1 and CDR2 from the germline V gene are MNHEY and SVGAGI. The ends lost 0 bases at V and 4 bases at J; junction bases unmatched: 1. The CDR3 loop spans 15 amino acids. The CDR3: CASSYSTGGNQPQHF. CDR3 DNA: TGTGCCAGCAGTTACTCGACAGGGGGTAATCAGCCCCAGCATTTT.

In its sample, this clonotype was seen many times. The chain is built from TRBV11-2 and TRBJ1-5; TRBD1 might be the D (5 bases). V was clipped by 3 bases and J by 2 bases, with 11 bases between them. This CDR3 is 15 amino acids long. The germline gives CDR1 SGHAT, CDR2 FQNNGV. CDR3 loop: CASSLGTSGNQPQHF. For the CDR3, the DNA is TGTGCCAGCAGCTTGGGGACTTCCGGCAATCAGCCCCAGCATTTT.

This clonotype was recorded at least ten times. The chain carries TRBV27 and TRBJ2-7; 7 bases line up with TRBD2. J lost 7 bases, V lost 3 bases, and 15 bases had no gene match. CDR3 size: 16 residues. In germline, CDR1 is MNHEY, CDR2 SMNVEV (reference sequence). The CDR3 region is CASSLGWGTITVEQYF. The CDR3 DNA reads TGTGCCAGCAGTTTGGGGTGGGGGACTATAACTGTTGAGCAGTACTTC.

This clonotype has just a few counts. This sequence joins TRBV12-3 or TRBV12-4 and TRBJ1-6; 7 bases align to TRBD1. The V and J ends lost 2 bases and 8 bases, in that order; junction bases with no gene match: 12. The CDR3 sequence is 17 residues long. The CDR3 reads CASSLRWGGTDYSPLHF. The DNA of the CDR3 is TGTGCCAGCAGTTTAAGGTGGGGGGGGACAGATTATTCACCCCTCCACTTT.

This clonotype has only a few counts. This chain links TRBV28 with TRBJ2-7; TRBD2 matches 8 bases. Germline CDR1 MDHEN, CDR2 SYDVKM. The CDR3 runs to 15 residues. V lost 3 bases and J lost 0; bases outside the gene matches: 4. The CDR3 nucleotides read TGTGCCAGCAGTTTGTTCACTAGCGGCTCCTACGAGCAGTACTTC. Translating gives CASSLFTSGSYEQYF.

This clonotype was seen a handful of times. This rearrangement joins TRBV7-6 to TRBJ1-4; D unresolved. Germline-derived CDR1 and CDR2 are SGHVS and FNYEAQ. The V end was cut by 5 bases, the J end by 3 bases, with 13 bases between. This CDR3 contains 15 residues. CDR3 sequence reads: CASSPNSGSNEKLFF. DNA of the CDR3: TGTGCCAGCAGCCCAAACAGCGGATCTAATGAAAAACTGTTTTTT.

This clonotype was detected ten times or more. The J gene is TRBJ2-7, the V gene TRBV24-1; 9 bases agree with TRBD2. The CDR3 covers 16 residues. Germline V gene lookup returns CDR1 KGHDR and CDR2 SFDVKD. Germline trimming cut 5 bases from V and 4 bases from J; bases unmatched to any gene: 11. The CDR3 region is CATSGLAGPDRYEQYF. In DNA, the CDR3 is TGTGCCACCAGTGGTCTAGCGGGACCTGATAGGTACGAGCAGTACTTC.

This clonotype was found a few times. The rearrangement joins TRBV5-1 to TRBJ2-7; the D gene is possibly TRBD2 (5 bases). With 0 bases removed from V and 7 bases from J, the gap between germline ends came to 17 bases. The CDR3 runs 15 residues. Germline V gene data show CDR1 as SGHRS and CDR2 as YFSETQ. This chain's CDR3 is CASSLGGPPRDEQYV. The DNA of the CDR3 is TGCGCCAGCAGCTTGGGAGGACCTCCACGGGATGAGCAGTACGTC.

This clonotype was seen more than once but under ten times. The chain couples TRBV20-1 to TRBJ2-1, with TRBD2 matching 10 bases. This CDR3 comprises 16 residues. With 6 bases clipped from V and 0 bases from J, the junction kept 8 bases outside the gene matches. CDR1 is DFQATT and CDR2 is SNEGSKA in the germline V gene (reference sequence). CDR3 in amino acids: CSALTSGDSSYNEQFF. CDR3 bases: TGCAGTGCCCTAACTAGCGGGGATAGCTCCTACAATGAGCAGTTCTTC.

V gene TRBV12-3 or TRBV12-4 combines with J gene TRBJ2-2; D is unclear. The CDR3 is 13 amino acids. V was pared by 2 bases and J by 7 bases, with 8 bases between. Here the CDR3 reads CASSLILGGELFF. The CDR3 coding sequence is TGTGCCAGCAGTTTAATCCTAGGCGGGGAGCTGTTTTTT.

V and J are TRBV12-5 and TRBJ2-5; weak D call: TRBD1 (8 bases). V lost 6 bases, J lost 7 bases, and 21 bases lay in between. This CDR3 contains 15 residues. Germline assignment: CDR1 LGHNT and CDR2 FRNRAP. Written as DNA, the CDR3 is TGTGCTAGTGGCCAAAACAGGGGGGGGAAAGGGACCCAGTACTTC. This codes for CASGQNRGGKGTQYF.

The sample holds a few counts of this clonotype. This chain uses TRBV7-2 with TRBJ2-1; 10 positions match TRBD2. V was pared by 3 bases and J by 5 bases, with 4 bases of the junction left unmatched. The CDR3 totals 15 residues. From germline, CDR1 is SGHTA and CDR2 FQGNSA. The CDR3 loop is CASSLGLAFNNEQFF. The CDR3 DNA reads TGTGCCAGCAGCTTGGGACTAGCGTTCAACAATGAGCAGTTCTTC.

This clonotype was found a few times. The chain carries TRBV24-1 and TRBJ2-1, with D possibly being TRBD1 (6 bases). The CDR3 is 13 residues long. The germline V and J ends were trimmed by 7 bases and 0 bases, with 6 bases remaining between them. The germline V gene has CDR1 KGHDR and CDR2 SFDVKD. CDR3 loop: CATRDSSYNEQFF. CDR3 nucleotide sequence: TGTGCCACCAGGGACAGCTCCTACAATGAGCAGTTCTTC.

The rearrangement joins TRBV5-6 to TRBJ2-3, with D uncertain. V was clipped by 3 bases and J by 6 bases, with 11 bases between them. CDR3 length: 13 residues. Germline CDR1 is SGHDT and CDR2 is YYEEEE. CDR3 loop: CASSSTPTDTQYF. CDR3 DNA sequence: TGTGCCAGCAGCTCCACTCCTACCGATACGCAGTATTTT. The whole variable domain, filled in from reference TRBV5-6 and TRBJ2-3, reads DAGVTQSPTHLIKTRGQQVTLRCSPKSGHDTVSWYQQALGQGPQFIFQYYEEEERQRGNFPDRFSGHQFPNYSSELNVNALLLGDSALYLCASSSTPTDTQYFGPGTRLTVL.

This rearrangement joins TRBV6-1 to TRBJ2-1; no clear D gene. Germline V gene lookup returns CDR1 MNHNS and CDR2 SASEGT. With 3 bases removed from V and 2 bases from J, the gap between germline ends came to 11 bases. CDR3 length equals 15 residues. In nucleotides, the CDR3 is TGTGCCAGCAGTGATTTGGCAGAGGCCTACAATGAGCAGTTCTTC. Translated, it gives CASSDLAEAYNEQFF.